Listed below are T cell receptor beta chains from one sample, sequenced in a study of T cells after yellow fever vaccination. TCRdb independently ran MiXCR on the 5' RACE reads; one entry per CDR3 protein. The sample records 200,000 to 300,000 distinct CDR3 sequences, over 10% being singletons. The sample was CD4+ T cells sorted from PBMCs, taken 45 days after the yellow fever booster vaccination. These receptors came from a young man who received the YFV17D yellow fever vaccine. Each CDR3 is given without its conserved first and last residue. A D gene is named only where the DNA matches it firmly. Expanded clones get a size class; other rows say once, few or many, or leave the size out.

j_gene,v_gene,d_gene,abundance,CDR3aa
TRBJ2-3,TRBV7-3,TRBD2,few,ASSPGSSGIGTQY
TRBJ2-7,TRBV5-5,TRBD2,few,ASSPRLAGDLEQY
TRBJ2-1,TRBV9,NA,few,ASSVAPLSEQF
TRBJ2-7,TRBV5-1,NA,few,ASRLSGLGSEQY
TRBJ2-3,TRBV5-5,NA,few,ASSLGWEEAQY
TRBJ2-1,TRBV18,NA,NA,ASSPLRTDNEQF
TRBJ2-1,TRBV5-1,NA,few,ASSVGERRHNEQF
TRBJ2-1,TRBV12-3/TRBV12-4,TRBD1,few,ATSAGTGWVGEQF
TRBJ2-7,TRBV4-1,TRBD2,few,ASSQAPSGLSYEQY
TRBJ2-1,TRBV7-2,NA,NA,ASSQLWGKAYNEQF
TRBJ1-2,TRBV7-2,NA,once,ASSLWGGASWGYT
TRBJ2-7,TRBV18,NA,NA,ASSPMPTRDEQY
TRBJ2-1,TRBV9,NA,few,ASSVQGGSLNEQF
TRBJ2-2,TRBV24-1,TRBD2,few,ATSPAGVTGELF
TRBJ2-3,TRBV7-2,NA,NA,ASSLGAGRRTDTQY
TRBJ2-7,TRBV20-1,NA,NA,SASAPKVPYEQY
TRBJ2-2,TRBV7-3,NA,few,ASSSNSFTGELF
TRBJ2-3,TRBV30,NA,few,AWGPGTQY
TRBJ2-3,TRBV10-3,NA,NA,AISEYTDTQY
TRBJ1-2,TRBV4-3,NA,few,ASSRHKGDFYGYT
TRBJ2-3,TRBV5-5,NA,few,ASSHDTSTDTQY
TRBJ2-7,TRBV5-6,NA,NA,ASTPAFSDYEQY
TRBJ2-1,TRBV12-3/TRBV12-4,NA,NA,ASILGGVLGGDEQF
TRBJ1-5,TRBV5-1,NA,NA,ASSLWYPRASGSNQPQH
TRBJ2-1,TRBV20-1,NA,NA,SVRKSPSGYNEQF
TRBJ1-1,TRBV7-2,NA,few,ASSLEGAGTNTEAF
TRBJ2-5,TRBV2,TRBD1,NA,ASSGARRTGEETQY
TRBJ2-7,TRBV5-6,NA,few,ASSLELALVGEQY
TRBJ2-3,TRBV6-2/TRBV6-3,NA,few,ASSFSFSGSFRDTQY
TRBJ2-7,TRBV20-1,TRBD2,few,SAHGLAGFNEQY
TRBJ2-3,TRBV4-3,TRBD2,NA,ASSQEVSAGGPYTQY
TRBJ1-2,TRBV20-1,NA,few,SARGGLFYGYT
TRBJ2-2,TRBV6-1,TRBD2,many,ASSKTSGTGELF
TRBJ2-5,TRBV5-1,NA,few,ASSPKGGNQETQY
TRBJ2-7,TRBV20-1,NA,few,SARDDQASYEQY
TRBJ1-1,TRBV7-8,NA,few,ASSLADRDTTEAF
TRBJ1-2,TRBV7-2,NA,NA,ASSLGVTGPYGYT
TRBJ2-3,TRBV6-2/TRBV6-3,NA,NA,ASSYFTAADTQY
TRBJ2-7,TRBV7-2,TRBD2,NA,ASSGSGLAAYEQY
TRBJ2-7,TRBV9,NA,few,ASSRQLEFSYEQY
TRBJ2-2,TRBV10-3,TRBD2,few,AIGGLAGDTGELF
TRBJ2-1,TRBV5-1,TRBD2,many,ASSLGLPSSYNEQF
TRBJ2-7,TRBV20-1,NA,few,SATDRGYEQY
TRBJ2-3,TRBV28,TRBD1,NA,ASSWDSRPSTDTQY
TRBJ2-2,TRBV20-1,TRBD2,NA,SARGRGAETGELF
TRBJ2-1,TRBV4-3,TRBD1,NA,ASSTRSGTGYNEQF
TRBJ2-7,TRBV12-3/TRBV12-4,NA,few,ASSLTERPYEQY
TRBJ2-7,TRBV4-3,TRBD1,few,ASSQEAGTGYYEQY
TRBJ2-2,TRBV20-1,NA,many,SARERGGELF
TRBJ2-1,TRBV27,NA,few,ASSSGTSNEQF
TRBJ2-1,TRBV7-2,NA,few,ASSSFSDEQF
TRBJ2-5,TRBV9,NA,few,ASSVGFSGRRETQY
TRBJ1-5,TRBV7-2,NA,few,ASSSEGDQPQH